The sequence of this TCR beta chain was determined in a study of cytomegalovirus exposure and HLA in healthy donors. General study findings and limits: V- and J-gene trimming of TCR beta was linked (in a later analysis) to a missense DCLRE1C variant.

With regard to this clone: Its antigen is unidentified.

V gave up 5 bases and J gave up 3 bases; unmatched junction bases: 8. There are 15 residues in the CDR3. Germline V lookup: CDR1 GTSNPN, CDR2 SVGIG (reference sequence). The PCR employed 60 Vbeta primers together with 13 Jbeta primers. Sequencing was performed with immunoSEQ multiplex PCR; in TCRdb, only in-frame clones are kept and a portion is missing. There are more than 150,000 clones in the sample; over 65% occur only once, and roughly 1.5% lies in the top ten. The sequence came from a man younger than 35 in good health and CMV-seronegative. Sequenced material: PBMCs. This chain joins TRBV30 and TRBJ2-3; TRBD1 matches at 10 bases. The CDR3 sequence is CAWEPGQGWTDTQYF. In nucleotides, the CDR3 is TGTGCCTGGGAGCCGGGACAGGGGTGGACAGATACGCAGTATTTT. Full variable domain (outside the CDR3, taken from reference TRBV30 and TRBJ2-3): SQTIHQWPATLVQPVGSPLSLECTVEGTSNPNLYWYRQAAGRGLQLLFYSVGIGQISSEVPQNLSASRPQDRQFILSSKKLLLSDSGFYLCAWEPGQGWTDTQYFGPGTRLTVL.